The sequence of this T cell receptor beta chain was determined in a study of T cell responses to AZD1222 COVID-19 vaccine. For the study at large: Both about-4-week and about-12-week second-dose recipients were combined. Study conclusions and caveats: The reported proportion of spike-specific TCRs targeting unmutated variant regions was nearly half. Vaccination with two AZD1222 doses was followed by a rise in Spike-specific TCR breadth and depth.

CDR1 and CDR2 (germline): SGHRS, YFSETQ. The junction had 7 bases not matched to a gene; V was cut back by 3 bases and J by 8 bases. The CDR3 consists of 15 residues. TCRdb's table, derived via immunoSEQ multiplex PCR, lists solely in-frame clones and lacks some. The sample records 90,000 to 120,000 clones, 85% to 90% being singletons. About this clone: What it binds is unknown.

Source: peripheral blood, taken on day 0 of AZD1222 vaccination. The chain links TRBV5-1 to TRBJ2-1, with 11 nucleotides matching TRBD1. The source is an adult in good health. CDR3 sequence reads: CASSSGQGAGDEQFF. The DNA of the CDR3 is TGCGCCAGCAGCTCCGGACAGGGGGCCGGGGATGAGCAGTTCTTC.